These T cell receptor beta chains were read from a single sample in a study of blood T cell repertoires in COVID-19. Measured with immunoSEQ multiplex PCR; TCRdb has only the in-frame clones, and not every one. The sample records approximately 300,000 clones, about 84% being singletons. Sample: peripheral blood. Every receptor here comes from a woman aged 50 to 65 with acute or convalescent COVID-19. Each CDR3 is given with its conserved first and last residue. Each record gives: J gene, D gene, V gene, clone size, CDR3 DNA, CDR3 protein. D genes are given only for firm matches. A clone size is listed for some rows: how often the clone was seen (once, few, many), or a class if it is expanded.

j_gene: TRBJ1-5; d_gene: -; v_gene: TRBV19; abundance: once; CDR3nt: TGTGCCAGTAGTATTTCACACCCTAGTAGCAATCAGCCCCAGCATTTT; CDR3aa: CASSISHPSSNQPQHF
j_gene: TRBJ2-7; d_gene: TRBD2; v_gene: TRBV28; abundance: -; CDR3nt: TGTGCCAGCAGTTCTCCCCGTGCTAGCGGGTTTACCTACGAGCAGTACTTC; CDR3aa: CASSSPRASGFTYEQYF
j_gene: TRBJ2-5; d_gene: -; v_gene: TRBV7-7; abundance: -; CDR3nt: TGTGCTAGCAGCTTGGGGGGAGAGGAGACCCAGTACTTC; CDR3aa: CASSLGGEETQYF
j_gene: TRBJ2-5; d_gene: TRBD1; v_gene: TRBV15; abundance: -; CDR3nt: TGTGCCACCAGCAGAGATGGCTGGGACAGGGAAGAGACCCAGTACTTC; CDR3aa: CATSRDGWDREETQYF
j_gene: TRBJ2-7; d_gene: TRBD2; v_gene: TRBV19; abundance: -; CDR3nt: TGTGCCAGTAGTATAGGACTAGCGAACTACGAGCAGTACTTC; CDR3aa: CASSIGLANYEQYF
j_gene: TRBJ2-5; d_gene: TRBD1; v_gene: TRBV6-5; abundance: -; CDR3nt: TGTGCCAGCAGCAGGGACAGACTGACCCAAGAGACCCAGTACTTC; CDR3aa: CASSRDRLTQETQYF
j_gene: TRBJ2-7; d_gene: TRBD2; v_gene: TRBV4-3; abundance: once; CDR3nt: TGCGCCAGCAGCCACCCCAGGGCGGGGGGTCCACCCTACGAGCAGTACTTC; CDR3aa: CASSHPRAGGPPYEQYF
j_gene: TRBJ2-5; d_gene: TRBD1; v_gene: TRBV24-1; abundance: -; CDR3nt: TGTGCCACCAGCGGAAATCAGGGGGCACTAAAGACCCAGTACTTC; CDR3aa: CATSGNQGALKTQYF
j_gene: TRBJ2-3; d_gene: -; v_gene: TRBV9; abundance: -; CDR3nt: TGTGCCAGCAGCGTAGTTGGCGGAACAGATACGCAGTATTTT; CDR3aa: CASSVVGGTDTQYF
j_gene: TRBJ1-3; d_gene: -; v_gene: TRBV5-1; abundance: -; CDR3nt: TGCGCCAGCAGCTTGGAGGGCCCAGGGGACGGAAACACCATATATTTT; CDR3aa: CASSLEGPGDGNTIYF
j_gene: TRBJ2-1; d_gene: TRBD2; v_gene: TRBV11-3; abundance: once; CDR3nt: TGTGCCAGCGGCGGGGGTTCCTACAATGAGCAGTTCTTC; CDR3aa: CASGGGSYNEQFF
j_gene: TRBJ2-7; d_gene: TRBD1; v_gene: TRBV3-1/TRBV3-2; abundance: -; CDR3nt: TGTGCCAGCAGCCTCCGGGACAGGGTCCACGAGCAGTACTTC; CDR3aa: CASSLRDRVHEQYF
j_gene: TRBJ2-3; d_gene: -; v_gene: TRBV24-1; abundance: once; CDR3nt: TGTGCCACCCGGGACATTGAAACAGATACGCAGTATTTT; CDR3aa: CATRDIETDTQYF
j_gene: TRBJ1-2; d_gene: -; v_gene: TRBV12-2; abundance: -; CDR3nt: TGTGCAAGTCGCCATTCAGCGACAGGGCCTGGCTACACCTTC; CDR3aa: CASRHSATGPGYTF
j_gene: TRBJ2-3; d_gene: TRBD2; v_gene: TRBV4-3; abundance: -; CDR3nt: TGCGCCAGCAGCCAAGAGTCGTTTACTAGCGGAGGCACAGATACGCAGTATTTT; CDR3aa: CASSQESFTSGGTDTQYF